The rows below give T cell receptor beta chains drawn from one sample of a study of PD-L1 blockade in urothelial cancer. Measured with immunoSEQ multiplex PCR; TCRdb has only the in-frame clones, and not every one. The sample lists roughly 90,000 clones; roughly nine tenths were seen once. Material: PBMCs, obtained around atezolizumab (anti-PD-L1) treatment. Source of these receptors: a man aged 55 to 70 with urothelial cancer. Each CDR3 is given with its conserved first and last residue. Fields, in order: CDR3 DNA, CDR3 protein, J gene, D gene, V gene, clone size. A D gene is named only where the DNA matches it firmly. Expanded clones are given a class, and other clones once, few, many or no size at all.

cdr3_nt: TGTGCCAGCAGTGAAGCATTACGGTATGGCTACACCTTC
cdr3_aa: CASSEALRYGYTF
j_call: TRBJ1-2
d_call: NA
v_call: TRBV2
clone_size: NA

cdr3_nt: TGTGCCAGCAGCGAAGACAGGGGATCGAGGAGCCTGTTTTTT
cdr3_aa: CASSEDRGSRSLFF
j_call: TRBJ2-2
d_call: TRBD1
v_call: TRBV6-4
clone_size: few

cdr3_nt: TGTGCCAGCAGTTACCAGGGGCAGCAGTACTTC
cdr3_aa: CASSYQGQQYF
j_call: TRBJ2-7
d_call: NA
v_call: TRBV6-5
clone_size: NA

cdr3_nt: TGCGCCAGCAGCGATTCTCCAGGTTCCTACGAGCAGTACTTC
cdr3_aa: CASSDSPGSYEQYF
j_call: TRBJ2-7
d_call: NA
v_call: TRBV5-1
clone_size: NA

cdr3_nt: TGTGCCAGCAGTAAGACTAGAACCAATGAGCAGTTCTTC
cdr3_aa: CASSKTRTNEQFF
j_call: TRBJ2-1
d_call: NA
v_call: TRBV2
clone_size: few

cdr3_nt: TGTGCCAGCAGCTTAATTGGGACTAGCGGGAGGGCCCTCACAGATACGCAGTATTTT
cdr3_aa: CASSLIGTSGRALTDTQYF
j_call: TRBJ2-3
d_call: TRBD2
v_call: TRBV7-2
clone_size: NA

cdr3_nt: TGTGCCAGCAGGTGGGAGTTGAGAGTAGTTGAGCAGTTCTTC
cdr3_aa: CASRWELRVVEQFF
j_call: TRBJ2-1
d_call: NA
v_call: TRBV6-1
clone_size: once

cdr3_nt: TGTGCCAGCAGTCCCGGTTCTGGACAAGCAGGAAACACCATATATTTT
cdr3_aa: CASSPGSGQAGNTIYF
j_call: TRBJ1-3
d_call: NA
v_call: TRBV27
clone_size: NA

cdr3_nt: TGTGCCAGCAGGCCAACGGGGTACAATGAGCAGTTCTTC
cdr3_aa: CASRPTGYNEQFF
j_call: TRBJ2-1
d_call: NA
v_call: TRBV7-2
clone_size: NA

cdr3_nt: TGTGCCAGCAGCATACACAAGACAAACAGGGGTCCCTACGAGCAGTACTTC
cdr3_aa: CASSIHKTNRGPYEQYF
j_call: TRBJ2-7
d_call: NA
v_call: TRBV21-1
clone_size: NA

cdr3_nt: TGTGCCAGCAGTTACTCGATAACTTACGAGCAGTACTTC
cdr3_aa: CASSYSITYEQYF
j_call: TRBJ2-7
d_call: NA
v_call: TRBV6-5
clone_size: NA

cdr3_nt: TGTGCCAGCAGCTTCCTGACTAGCGGGAGCTACAATGAGCAGTTCTTC
cdr3_aa: CASSFLTSGSYNEQFF
j_call: TRBJ2-1
d_call: TRBD2
v_call: TRBV7-2
clone_size: NA

cdr3_nt: TGCGCCAGCAGCCTCTCACAGGAAACCGGGGAGCTGTTTTTT
cdr3_aa: CASSLSQETGELFF
j_call: TRBJ2-2
d_call: NA
v_call: TRBV4-3
clone_size: NA

cdr3_nt: TGTGCCAGCAGTGACTCGTGGAGAAGTTTTGATGAGCAGTTCTTC
cdr3_aa: CASSDSWRSFDEQFF
j_call: TRBJ2-1
d_call: NA
v_call: TRBV6-4
clone_size: NA

cdr3_nt: TGTGCCAGCAGCGCCAGACAGGGGAAGGTTAGTAATGAGCAGTTCTTC
cdr3_aa: CASSARQGKVSNEQFF
j_call: TRBJ2-1
d_call: TRBD1
v_call: TRBV7-2
clone_size: NA

cdr3_nt: TGTGCCAGCAGTCGTTTTTGGGGGGGCTCCTACAATGAGCAGTTCTTC
cdr3_aa: CASSRFWGGSYNEQFF
j_call: TRBJ2-1
d_call: TRBD2
v_call: TRBV27
clone_size: NA

cdr3_nt: TGTGCCAGCCGATTAGCGGGAGTTGTAGATACGCAGTATTTT
cdr3_aa: CASRLAGVVDTQYF
j_call: TRBJ2-3
d_call: TRBD2
v_call: TRBV27
clone_size: NA

cdr3_nt: TGTGCCAGCAGCGGGTTGACAGAATTTACTAGCACAGATACGCAGTATTTT
cdr3_aa: CASSGLTEFTSTDTQYF
j_call: TRBJ2-3
d_call: NA
v_call: TRBV5-6
clone_size: medium-sized

cdr3_nt: TGTGCCAGCAGCTGGGGACAGGGCGGGACTGAAGCTTTCTTT
cdr3_aa: CASSWGQGGTEAFF
j_call: TRBJ1-1
d_call: TRBD1
v_call: TRBV11-2
clone_size: NA

cdr3_nt: TGTGCCAGCAGTGTCGGACAGGTCCAAGAGACCCAGTACTTC
cdr3_aa: CASSVGQVQETQYF
j_call: TRBJ2-5
d_call: TRBD1
v_call: TRBV2
clone_size: NA

cdr3_nt: TGTGCCAGCAGCCAAGGACAGGGACAAGAGACCCAGTACTTC
cdr3_aa: CASSQGQGQETQYF
j_call: TRBJ2-5
d_call: TRBD1
v_call: TRBV11-2
clone_size: NA

cdr3_nt: TGTGCCAGTAGTATTGGGGGGAAAGGAGAGGAGACCCAGTACTTC
cdr3_aa: CASSIGGKGEETQYF
j_call: TRBJ2-5
d_call: NA
v_call: TRBV19
clone_size: NA

cdr3_nt: TGTGCCACCAGCAGAGATCGACTGGATACTGAGCAGTTCTTC
cdr3_aa: CATSRDRLDTEQFF
j_call: TRBJ2-1
d_call: NA
v_call: TRBV15
clone_size: few

cdr3_nt: TGTGCCAGCAGCGCCATGACAGGGGTCACAGATACGCAGTATTTT
cdr3_aa: CASSAMTGVTDTQYF
j_call: TRBJ2-3
d_call: TRBD1
v_call: TRBV9
clone_size: NA

cdr3_nt: TGTGCCAGCAGCGCTGGGACAGGGGATTACTACGAGCAGTACTTC
cdr3_aa: CASSAGTGDYYEQYF
j_call: TRBJ2-7
d_call: TRBD1
v_call: TRBV2
clone_size: once

cdr3_nt: TGTGCCAGCAGTTACTATGGACAGGGTAGGAATGAGCAGTTCTTC
cdr3_aa: CASSYYGQGRNEQFF
j_call: TRBJ2-1
d_call: TRBD1
v_call: TRBV6-5
clone_size: NA

cdr3_nt: TGTGCCAGCAGCTTAGATCTCGAGGGAGGGCGTAGAGGCTACACCTTC
cdr3_aa: CASSLDLEGGRRGYTF
j_call: TRBJ1-2
d_call: NA
v_call: TRBV11-2
clone_size: NA

cdr3_nt: TGTGCCAGCAGCTTAAGCCTCAGGGGGTTGGAGGAGCAGTTCTTC
cdr3_aa: CASSLSLRGLEEQFF
j_call: TRBJ2-1
d_call: TRBD1
v_call: TRBV7-9
clone_size: once

cdr3_nt: TGTGCCAGCAGCCGGGTGGAAACTGAAGCTTTCTTT
cdr3_aa: CASSRVETEAFF
j_call: TRBJ1-1
d_call: NA
v_call: TRBV5-5
clone_size: NA

cdr3_nt: TGTGCCAGCAGCGTAGCGGGGCGGGGGGGCTACGAGCAGTACTTC
cdr3_aa: CASSVAGRGGYEQYF
j_call: TRBJ2-7
d_call: TRBD2
v_call: TRBV9
clone_size: NA

cdr3_nt: TGTGCCAGCAGCCCAGTGGGGAGCCCCAGCACCGGGGAGCTGTTTTTT
cdr3_aa: CASSPVGSPSTGELFF
j_call: TRBJ2-2
d_call: NA
v_call: TRBV11-1
clone_size: few

cdr3_nt: TGTGCCAGCAGCTTCGGAGGGGCAAATAATGGGGCTAACTATGGCTACACCTTC
cdr3_aa: CASSFGGANNGANYGYTF
j_call: TRBJ1-2
d_call: NA
v_call: TRBV5-4
clone_size: NA

cdr3_nt: TGCGCCAGCAGGGACAGGCCCGTCCAAGAGACCCAGTACTTC
cdr3_aa: CASRDRPVQETQYF
j_call: TRBJ2-5
d_call: TRBD1
v_call: TRBV5-1
clone_size: NA

cdr3_nt: TGCGCCAGCAGCTTGACGGTAGGCAGGGAAAGTTGGCAGTACTTC
cdr3_aa: CASSLTVGRESWQYF
j_call: TRBJ2-7
d_call: NA
v_call: TRBV5-1
clone_size: NA

cdr3_nt: TGTGCCAGCAGCGTTCAGGGGGGCAATCAGCCCCAGCATTTT
cdr3_aa: CASSVQGGNQPQHF
j_call: TRBJ1-5
d_call: TRBD1
v_call: TRBV9
clone_size: NA

cdr3_nt: TGTGCCAGCAGCCCTCAGGGGGGAGAGACCGGGGAGCTGTTTTTT
cdr3_aa: CASSPQGGETGELFF
j_call: TRBJ2-2
d_call: NA
v_call: TRBV4-2
clone_size: NA

cdr3_nt: TGTGCCAGCAGTCTGCAAACTAGCGGGGGGGGCAACGAGCAGTACTTC
cdr3_aa: CASSLQTSGGGNEQYF
j_call: TRBJ2-7
d_call: TRBD2
v_call: TRBV27
clone_size: NA

cdr3_nt: TGCGCCAGCAGCCAGGGCCTTAGGGGGAAAGGTAATGAGCAGTTCTTC
cdr3_aa: CASSQGLRGKGNEQFF
j_call: TRBJ2-1
d_call: NA
v_call: TRBV4-1
clone_size: NA

cdr3_nt: TGTGCCAGCAGCTTATCCATCGCAGGCCAAGAGACCCAGTACTTC
cdr3_aa: CASSLSIAGQETQYF
j_call: TRBJ2-5
d_call: NA
v_call: TRBV13
clone_size: NA

cdr3_nt: TGTGCCAGCAGGATTCAGGGAGGGTCCTACGAGCAGTACTTC
cdr3_aa: CASRIQGGSYEQYF
j_call: TRBJ2-7
d_call: TRBD2
v_call: TRBV2
clone_size: few

cdr3_nt: TGTGCCAGCAGCGACGGACAGGGAGGAGGAGAGACCCAGTACTTC
cdr3_aa: CASSDGQGGGETQYF
j_call: TRBJ2-5
d_call: TRBD1
v_call: TRBV11-2
clone_size: once

cdr3_nt: TGTGCCAGCAGCCAGAGCCCGGGACTCAAGAAACCGGGCACCGGGGAGCTGTTTTTT
cdr3_aa: CASSQSPGLKKPGTGELFF
j_call: TRBJ2-2
d_call: NA
v_call: TRBV7-2
clone_size: NA

cdr3_nt: TGCGCCAGCAGCCAAAGGACAGGGGCAAACACCGGGGAGCTGTTTTTT
cdr3_aa: CASSQRTGANTGELFF
j_call: TRBJ2-2
d_call: TRBD1
v_call: TRBV4-3
clone_size: once

cdr3_nt: TGCGCCAGCAGCTTGGCCAAGGACTCGGGCCCCTACGAGCAGTACTTC
cdr3_aa: CASSLAKDSGPYEQYF
j_call: TRBJ2-7
d_call: NA
v_call: TRBV5-1
clone_size: NA

cdr3_nt: TGTGCCAGCAGGGGGTTGGTGGGACTCAAAACCCATGAGCAGTTCTTC
cdr3_aa: CASRGLVGLKTHEQFF
j_call: TRBJ2-1
d_call: NA
v_call: TRBV7-2
clone_size: NA

cdr3_nt: TGTGCCAGCAGCCGGACAGGGGGTTTCTCCAATGAAAAACTGTTTTTT
cdr3_aa: CASSRTGGFSNEKLFF
j_call: TRBJ1-4
d_call: TRBD1
v_call: TRBV7-2
clone_size: NA

cdr3_nt: TGCGCCAGCAGCCAAGATCATGGGGGGACAGTTAGCAATCAGCCCCAGCATTTT
cdr3_aa: CASSQDHGGTVSNQPQHF
j_call: TRBJ1-5
d_call: TRBD1
v_call: TRBV4-3
clone_size: NA

cdr3_nt: TGTGCCAGCAGTATTGGACTAGCGGTTACCTACGAGCAGTACTTC
cdr3_aa: CASSIGLAVTYEQYF
j_call: TRBJ2-7
d_call: TRBD2
v_call: TRBV6-6
clone_size: NA

cdr3_nt: TGTGCCAGCAGCTTGAGGGCAGGGCCTAACTATGGCTACACCTTC
cdr3_aa: CASSLRAGPNYGYTF
j_call: TRBJ1-2
d_call: NA
v_call: TRBV5-6
clone_size: NA

cdr3_nt: TGTGCCAGCAACATAGCGGGGAGCACAGATACGCAGTATTTT
cdr3_aa: CASNIAGSTDTQYF
j_call: TRBJ2-3
d_call: TRBD2
v_call: TRBV2
clone_size: NA

cdr3_nt: TGTGCCAGCAGCCGCATCCTGGAGGAATATAGCAATCAGCCCCAGCATTTT
cdr3_aa: CASSRILEEYSNQPQHF
j_call: TRBJ1-5
d_call: NA
v_call: TRBV21-1
clone_size: few

cdr3_nt: TGTGCCAGCAGCTTGACAGGGCTGTCGGGAAACACCATATATTTT
cdr3_aa: CASSLTGLSGNTIYF
j_call: TRBJ1-3
d_call: NA
v_call: TRBV5-5
clone_size: NA

cdr3_nt: TGCGCCAGCAGCTTAGGCGGGGGGCGATACAATGAGCAGTTCTTC
cdr3_aa: CASSLGGGRYNEQFF
j_call: TRBJ2-1
d_call: TRBD2
v_call: TRBV5-1
clone_size: NA

cdr3_nt: TGTGCCAGCAGTTTCTTGGACACCCGATACGAGCAGTACTTC
cdr3_aa: CASSFLDTRYEQYF
j_call: TRBJ2-7
d_call: NA
v_call: TRBV27
clone_size: once

cdr3_nt: TGTGCCAGCAGCCCCCGGACAGGAGGGAATTCACCCCTCCACTTT
cdr3_aa: CASSPRTGGNSPLHF
j_call: TRBJ1-6
d_call: TRBD1
v_call: TRBV7-2
clone_size: NA